What follows are 30 T cell receptor beta chains derived from one specimen sequenced in a study of graft-versus-host responses after intestinal transplantation. The table came from immunoSEQ multiplex PCR; TCRdb's copy has only in-frame clones and leaves some out. Seen here are roughly 34,000 clones, less than 95% observed once, and the top ten hold 0.22%. These TCRs are of unknown antigen specificity. Sequences were derived from unstimulated CD4+ T cells sorted from spleen or lymph node cells, sampled before transplant. These receptors all stem from a human donor who was the organ donor for an intestinal transplant.

V gene TRBV6-5 combines with J gene TRBJ2-1; tentative D call: TRBD1 (6 bases). Trimming removed 0 bases at V and 3 bases at J, with 12 bases between. Germline loops: CDR1 MNHEY, CDR2 SVGAGI. This CDR3 contains 16 residues. CDR3 loop: CASSYSRDTSYNEQFF. The CDR3 DNA reads as TGTGCCAGCAGTTACTCCCGGGACACCAGCTACAATGAGCAGTTCTTC.

CDR3: CASSRGQGETQYF. Written as DNA, the CDR3 is TGTGCCAGCAGCCGTGGACAGGGGGAGACCCAGTACTTC. The genes are TRBV5-4 and TRBJ2-5; 9 nucleotides align to TRBD1. This CDR3 has 13 amino acids. CDR1 SGHNT and CDR2 YYREEE come from the germline V gene (reference sequence). J was trimmed by 5 bases and V by 4 bases; bases with no gene match: 3.

The chain carries TRBV30 and TRBJ1-1, with 10 bases lining up with TRBD1. The J segment lost 1 base and the V segment lost 8 bases, leaving 4 bases of the junction unmatched. The CDR3 runs to 13 residues. Germline V gene sequence: CDR1 GTSNPN, CDR2 SVGIG (reference sequence). The CDR3 nucleotides are TGTGCCGTGGACAGGGGGACGAACACTGAAGCTTTCTTT. It translates to CAVDRGTNTEAFF.

CDR3 DNA: TGCGCCAGCAGCATCGGGACAGGGGGCAAGAGAGGCACAGATACGCAGTATTTT. Protein: CASSIGTGGKRGTDTQYF. The V gene is TRBV5-1, the J gene TRBJ2-3, with TRBD1 matching over 12 bases. The germline gives CDR1 SGHRS, CDR2 YFSETQ. After removal of 4 bases from V and 1 base from J, the junction contained 10 bases not matched to a gene. The CDR3 is made up of 18 amino acids.

V usage is TRBV30 and J usage is TRBJ1-1; D unclear. Trimming stripped 0 bases from V and 8 bases from J, with 7 bases between. The germline gives CDR1 GTSNPN, CDR2 SVGIG (reference sequence). The CDR3 covers 11 residues. The CDR3 DNA reads as TGTGCCTGGAGTGTACGCAGGGAAGCTTTCTTT. Its translation: CAWSVRREAFF.

The rearrangement joins TRBV27 to TRBJ1-1; 8 nucleotides match TRBD1. CDR1 and CDR2 from the germline V gene are MNHEY and SMNVEV (reference sequence). The CDR3 consists of 14 residues. Losses at the gene ends were 5 bases for V and 4 bases for J; bases not matched to a gene: 6. The chain's CDR3 is CASSRTGTGTEAFF. CDR3 DNA: TGTGCCAGCAGTAGGACAGGGACGGGCACTGAAGCTTTCTTT.

The J gene is TRBJ2-1, the V gene TRBV19; 11 bases line up with TRBD2. V was clipped by 7 bases and J by 4 bases; unmatched bases: 21. Germline CDR1 LNHDA, CDR2 SQIVND (reference sequence). The length of the CDR3 is 20 residues. The CDR3 DNA reads TGTGCCAGTACCAAAAGGTTACTAGCGGGGGCCCCTATACGATACAATGAGCAGTTCTTC. This encodes CASTKRLLAGAPIRYNEQFF.

The chain recombines TRBV5-4 with TRBJ1-1, with 7 bases matching TRBD1. The CDR3 contains 14 residues. V lost 5 bases and J lost 3; bases outside the gene matches: 7. Germline V CDR1 and CDR2: SGHNT, YYREEE (reference sequence). As DNA, the CDR3 is TGTGCCAGCAGTAAACAGGGGTTGGACACTGAAGCTTTCTTT. This translates into CASSKQGLDTEAFF.

The V gene is TRBV4-2, the J gene TRBJ1-2, with 8 bases that match TRBD1. The V gene end was trimmed by 1 base and the J gene end by 5 bases; junction bases not matched to a gene: 9. The CDR3 is 16 amino acids. The V gene's germline CDR1 is LGHNA and CDR2 YNFKEQ. DNA of the CDR3: TGTGCCAGCAGCCAAGGGGGGACAGGCTGGGAATATGGCTACACCTTC. Protein product: CASSQGGTGWEYGYTF.

The gene calls are TRBV6-6 and TRBJ2-7; D is possibly TRBD1 (6 bases). The CDR3 is made up of 14 amino acids. V lost 4 bases and J 0 bases, leaving 10 bases between the germline ends. Germline CDR1 is MNHNY and CDR2 is SVGAGI (reference sequence). This chain's CDR3 is CASSWDTSSYEQYF. CDR3 DNA: TGTGCCAGCAGTTGGGACACCAGCTCCTACGAGCAGTACTTC.

The gene calls are TRBV6-1 and TRBJ1-1; 8 bases are shared with TRBD1. Per germline, CDR1 MNHNS and CDR2 SASEGT. Trimming at V came to 7 bases and at J to 0 bases, leaving 4 bases not matched to a gene. This CDR3 is built from 14 residues. This CDR3 is CASTEDRVNTEAFF. CDR3 nucleotides: TGTGCCAGCACCGAGGACAGGGTGAACACTGAAGCTTTCTTT.

This chain connects TRBV6-5 to TRBJ1-5; D is uncertain. Germline loops: CDR1 MNHEY, CDR2 SVGAGI. V dropped 4 bases and J dropped 6 bases, with 7 bases sitting between them. The CDR3 has 12 residues. The DNA of the CDR3 is TGTGCCAGCAGTTCGCCGAGTCAGCCCCAGCATTTT. Translating it yields CASSSPSQPQHF.

The CDR3 nucleotides read TGTGCCAGCAGTTACCCGGGAGGTGCCGAGCAGTACTTC. Protein product: CASSYPGGAEQYF. The chain employs TRBV6-5 and TRBJ2-7; 7 bases map to TRBD2. This CDR3 is 13 amino acids long. Germline CDR1 is MNHEY and CDR2 is SVGAGI. V lost 2 bases and J lost 6; bases outside the gene matches: 4.

This rearrangement joins TRBV2 to TRBJ2-1, with TRBD1 matching over 8 bases. CDR3 size: 14 residues. With 4 bases clipped from V and 7 bases from J, the junction kept 6 bases outside the gene matches. Germline V lookup: CDR1 SNHLY, CDR2 FYNNEI. The DNA for the CDR3 is TGTGCCAGCAGTGTGCAGGGGGCCTCAAATGAGCAGTTCTTC. It codes for CASSVQGASNEQFF.

This chain joins TRBV28 and TRBJ1-5; the match to TRBD1 covers 7 bases. The germline V gene has CDR1 MDHEN and CDR2 SYDVKM. The CDR3 runs 15 residues. Unmatched junction bases numbered 4, after V lost 2 bases and J lost 3 bases. The CDR3, as DNA: TGTGCCAGCAGTTTACCAGGGGGAACCAATCAGCCCCAGCATTTT. Translating gives CASSLPGGTNQPQHF.

The chain employs TRBV6-6 and TRBJ2-1, with a weak D call TRBD2 (6 bases). The V end lost 5 bases, the J end lost 4 bases, and 12 bases lay between the germline ends. Germline V gene sequence: CDR1 MNHNY, CDR2 SVGAGI (reference sequence). This CDR3 comprises 14 residues. The CDR3 loop reads CASSPGTAYNEQFF. The CDR3 DNA is TGTGCCAGCAGTCCCGGGACTGCTTACAATGAGCAGTTCTTC.

The rearrangement links TRBV9 to TRBJ1-3; D is unclear. The CDR3 sequence is 14 residues long. Germline-derived CDR1 and CDR2 are SGDLS and YYNGEE. The ends were cut back, 0 bases at V and 6 bases at J, with 10 bases in the middle. CDR3 nucleotide sequence: TGTGCCAGCAGCGTAGATTCCGTCCCAAACACCATATATTTT. It yields the protein CASSVDSVPNTIYF. The whole variable domain, remainder taken from reference TRBV9 and TRBJ1-3, is DSGVTQTPKHLITATGQRVTLRCSPRSGDLSVYWYQQSLDQGLQFLIQYYNGEERAKGNILERFSAQQFPDLHSELNLSSLELGDSALYFCASSVDSVPNTIYFGEGSWLTVV.

J is TRBJ1-1 and V is TRBV11-3; no reliable D call. V gave up 0 bases and J gave up 8 bases, with 4 bases separating them. Germline-derived CDR1 and CDR2 are SGHNT and YENEEA. The CDR3 has 11 amino acids. The CDR3 loop is CASSLDREAFF. The CDR3 nucleotides read TGTGCCAGCAGCTTAGACAGGGAAGCTTTCTTT.

The genes are TRBV9 and TRBJ1-2, with D unclear. Germline CDR1 SGDLS, CDR2 YYNGEE. The CDR3 contains 14 residues. V was cut by 2 bases and J by 5 bases, with 13 bases left in between. CDR3 in amino acids: CASSVEGIPYGYTF. Written as DNA, the CDR3 is TGTGCCAGCAGCGTGGAAGGGATACCATATGGCTACACCTTC.

The rearrangement joins TRBV7-3 to TRBJ2-1; 8 bases line up with TRBD2. The CDR3 length is 17 residues. Germline V gives CDR1 SGHTA, CDR2 FQGTGA. J gave up 7 bases and V 5 bases, and 16 bases lay outside the gene matches. CDR3 protein: CASSKTASGLMWNEQFF. The CDR3 DNA reads as TGTGCCAGCAGCAAAACGGCTAGCGGGTTAATGTGGAATGAGCAGTTCTTC.

The chain employs TRBV6-4 and TRBJ2-2, with a possible D match to TRBD1 (6 bases). The germline V gene has CDR1 MRHNA and CDR2 SNTAGT. CDR3 length equals 14 residues. Trimming shortened V by 4 bases and J by 0 bases, and 6 bases separated the two germline ends. The CDR3 here is CASSGQANTGELFF. In nucleotides, the CDR3 is TGTGCCAGCAGTGGACAGGCGAACACCGGGGAGCTGTTTTTT.

The chain carries TRBV7-2 and TRBJ2-7; 7 bases fit TRBD1. This CDR3 is 13 amino acids long. The ends lost 3 bases at V and 2 bases at J; junction bases unmatched: 1. CDR1 and CDR2 from the germline V gene are SGHTA and FQGNSA. The CDR3 region has the DNA TGTGCCAGCAGCTTTCAGGGGGCCTACGAGCAGTACTTC. Protein product: CASSFQGAYEQYF. Combining the CDR3 with reference TRBV7-2 and TRBJ2-7 gives the whole variable domain GAGVSQSPSNKVTEKGKDVELRCDPISGHTALYWYRQSLGQGLEFLIYFQGNSAPDKSGLPSDRFSAERTGGSVSTLTIQRTQQEDSAVYLCASSFQGAYEQYFGPGTRLTVT.

Here the CDR3 reads CASSYSQGRYGYTF. Here the CDR3 DNA reads TGTGCCAGCAGTTACTCCCAGGGACGGTATGGCTACACCTTC. The chain has TRBV6-5 and TRBJ1-2; tentative D call: TRBD1 (5 bases). The V gene lost 0 bases and the J gene lost 5 bases, with 10 bases spanning the gap. Looked up from germline, CDR1 is MNHEY and CDR2 is SVGAGI. This CDR3 comprises 14 residues.

This clone was detected once. The chain carries TRBV4-2 and TRBJ1-1, with D tentatively TRBD1 (5 bases). The CDR3 contains 13 residues. V was shortened by 1 base and J by 4 bases, with 7 bases between the two germline ends. CDR1 LGHNA and CDR2 YNFKEQ come from the germline V gene. The CDR3 DNA reads TGTGCCAGCAGCCAAGTGGGGGGCACTGAAGCTTTCTTT. It encodes CASSQVGGTEAFF.

The rearrangement joins TRBV5-6 to TRBJ1-6; D not resolved. Germline values: CDR1 SGHDT, CDR2 YYEEEE. The CDR3 has 17 residues. Trimming cost V 1 base and J 2 bases, with 13 bases left between them. In nucleotides, the CDR3 is TGTGCCAGCAGCTTGCTGGTGGCAAAGACCTATAATTCACCCCTCCACTTT. Its translation is CASSLLVAKTYNSPLHF.

V usage is TRBV6-5 and J usage is TRBJ2-7, with a weak D call TRBD2 (6 bases). V dropped 2 bases and J dropped 3 bases, with 14 bases sitting between them. CDR1 is MNHEY, CDR2 SVGAGI, per germline. This CDR3 has 15 residues. The CDR3, as DNA: TGTGCCAGCAGTTACAGTGCGGGACGTCTCTACGAGCAGTACTTC. Amino acids: CASSYSAGRLYEQYF.

The V gene is TRBV5-6, the J gene TRBJ2-6; no definite D call. Trimming stripped 2 bases from V and 2 bases from J, with 2 bases between. The length of the CDR3 is 13 residues. Germline V gene lookup returns CDR1 SGHDT and CDR2 YYEEEE. CDR3 protein: CASSLTGANVLTF. The CDR3 region has the DNA TGTGCCAGCAGCTTAACTGGGGCCAACGTCCTGACTTTC. Full variable domain (rest looked up from reference TRBV5-6 and TRBJ2-6): DAGVTQSPTHLIKTRGQQVTLRCSPKSGHDTVSWYQQALGQGPQFIFQYYEEEERQRGNFPDRFSGHQFPNYSSELNVNALLLGDSALYLCASSLTGANVLTFGAGSRLTVL.

This sequence joins TRBV27 and TRBJ1-2; D might be TRBD1 (5 bases). The CDR3 spans 15 residues. Germline CDR1 reads MNHEY; CDR2 reads SMNVEV (reference sequence). Trimming stripped 5 bases from V and 0 bases from J, with 13 bases between. The DNA for the CDR3 is TGTGCCAGCAGTCCTCCGGGGGGAGCTAACTATGGCTACACCTTC. Translating gives CASSPPGGANYGYTF.

V gene TRBV5-6 combines with J gene TRBJ2-1; 10 positions agree with TRBD2. Germline CDR1 is SGHDT and CDR2 is YYEEEE. The CDR3 covers 17 residues. The V and J ends lost 2 bases and 2 bases, in that order; junction bases with no gene match: 7. The CDR3 DNA sequence: TGTGCCAGCAGCTTTTTTAGCGGGGGGCGACCCTACAATGAGCAGTTCTTC. Protein product: CASSFFSGGRPYNEQFF.

The CDR3 DNA is TGCAGCGTTGAACCCCGGACTAGCACAGATACGCAGTATTTT. This translates into CSVEPRTSTDTQYF. The chain combines TRBV29-1 with TRBJ2-3, with D perhaps TRBD2 (5 bases). Trimming left V 2 bases short and J 0 bases short, with 9 bases between. The CDR3 has 14 residues. Germline V gene lookup returns CDR1 SQVTM and CDR2 ANQGSEA.